Detailed here is one T cell receptor beta chain. No antigen is known for it. Per-nucleotide qualities are absent, and no much larger clonotype sits a single base away. The data were taken from a study of CD8 T cells in ankylosing spondylitis (dated by TCRdb to between 2016 and 2019). With regard to the full study: The study set out to find disease-linked TCR variants by profiling T cell receptor beta repertoires in ankylosing spondylitis patients and healthy donors. The full study cohort was made up of over 20 ankylosing spondylitis patients and 95 to 130 healthy donors. Peripheral blood was sampled, and synovial fluid was additionally collected from ankylosing spondylitis patients. On the study overall, not on this receptor specifically: Some of the motif variants had been reported before in the synovial fluid and blood of reactive arthritis patients, a finding that suggests common disease-initiation mechanisms. A TCR beta motif of 7 or 8 highly homologous amino acid variants appeared characteristic of blood from ankylosing spondylitis patients. According to the report, matched synovial fluid samples from ankylosing spondylitis patients were significantly enriched for the disease-linked clones. The disease-linked clones showed a CD8+ phenotype and occurred at relatively low frequencies in peripheral blood.

For each ankylosing spondylitis patient, the synovial fluid sample was matched to a blood sample from that same patient. Sequenced on an Illumina HiSeq 2500. TCR beta libraries were prepared by quantitative 5'-RACE with molecular barcodes. The study's processing was this. A new computational method, built on a probabilistic model of VDJ rearrangement, was used to identify disease-linked TCR variants. TCRdb trimmed the raw reads at Q25, called clones with MiXCR and kept productive beta chains. Every CDR3 protein is listed once, alongside the most common genes and DNA of its rows. These V and J calls rely on TCRdb rather than the paper's analysis. This sample has about 160,000 distinct CDR3 sequences in its table, and 40% to 50% of those were observed once. The ten largest account for around 15% of the sample. Per the germline V gene, SGHRS is the CDR1 and YFSETQ is the CDR2. The germline V and J ends show losses of 1 base and 2 bases respectively, and no gene match explains 8 bases of the junction. The CDR3 has 18 amino acids, counting the end cysteine and phenylalanine. Of all the DNA, just the CDR3 is kept, 54 bases in frame from base 1.

Source material: synovial fluid, either unsorted or a sorted T cell fraction (not recorded which). The rearrangement joined TRBV5-1 to TRBJ2-1, with 11 bases in between that match TRBD2. This clonotype was obtained from a male donor with ankylosing spondylitis. The CDR3 sequence is CASSLPRGGLAAYNEQFF. The bases read TGCGCCAGCAGCTTGCCTCGGGGGGGACTAGCGGCCTACAATGAGCAGTTCTTC.